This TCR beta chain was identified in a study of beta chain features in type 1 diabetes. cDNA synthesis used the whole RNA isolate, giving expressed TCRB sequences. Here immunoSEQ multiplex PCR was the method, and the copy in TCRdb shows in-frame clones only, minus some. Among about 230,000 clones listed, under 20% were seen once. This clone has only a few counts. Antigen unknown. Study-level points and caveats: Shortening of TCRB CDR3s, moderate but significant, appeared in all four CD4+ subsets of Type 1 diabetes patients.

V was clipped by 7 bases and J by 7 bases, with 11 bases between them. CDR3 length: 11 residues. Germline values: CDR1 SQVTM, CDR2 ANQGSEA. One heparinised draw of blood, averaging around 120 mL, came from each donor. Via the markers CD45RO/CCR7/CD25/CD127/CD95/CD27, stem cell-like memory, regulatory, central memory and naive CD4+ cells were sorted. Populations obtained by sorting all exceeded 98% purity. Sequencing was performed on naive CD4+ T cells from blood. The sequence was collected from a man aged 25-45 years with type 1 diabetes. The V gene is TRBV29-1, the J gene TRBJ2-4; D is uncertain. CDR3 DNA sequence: TGCAGCGGGGAAGACATCAACATTCAGTACTTC. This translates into CSGEDINIQYF.